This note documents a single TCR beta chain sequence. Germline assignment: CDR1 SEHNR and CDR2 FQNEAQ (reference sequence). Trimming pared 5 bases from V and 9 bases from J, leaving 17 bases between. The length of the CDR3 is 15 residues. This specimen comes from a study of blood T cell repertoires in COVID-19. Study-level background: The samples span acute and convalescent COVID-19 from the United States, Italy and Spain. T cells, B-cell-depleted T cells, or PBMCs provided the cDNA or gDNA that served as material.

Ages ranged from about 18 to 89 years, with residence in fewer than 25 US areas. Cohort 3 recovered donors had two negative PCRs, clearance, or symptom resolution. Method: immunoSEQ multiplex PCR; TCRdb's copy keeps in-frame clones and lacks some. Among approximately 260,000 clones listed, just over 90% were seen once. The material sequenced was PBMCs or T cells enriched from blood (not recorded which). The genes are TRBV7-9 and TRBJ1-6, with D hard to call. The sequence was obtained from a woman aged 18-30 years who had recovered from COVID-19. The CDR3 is CASSTPLGTPSPLHF. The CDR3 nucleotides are TGTGCCAGCAGCACACCTTTGGGCACCCCTTCACCCCTCCACTTT.